The TCR beta chain described here comes from a study of breast tumors, draining lymph nodes, adjacent tissues (dated by TCRdb to between 2015 and 2016). Notes on the research overall: The study compared TCR beta repertoires across tumor, adjacent nontumor tissue and axillary lymph nodes from breast cancer patients. In human breast cancer, the study set out to assess how tumor, surrounding tissue and draining lymph node repertoires relate to one another and whether T cells might be exchanged between them.

The listed sequencing device is Illumina HiSeq 2000. TCR beta chain libraries were generated by multiplex PCR amplification. The amplified TCR beta chain products were analyzed by high-throughput sequencing. TCRdb redid the processing of the public reads, applying fastp at Q25 and MiXCR, and retained in-frame beta chains. Entries are consolidated by CDR3 protein sequence, retaining the most common genes and DNA. In all, the sample holds some 130,000 distinct CDR3 sequences, and over 20% of those were seen once. Clones ranked in the top ten supply about 2% of the sample. For CDR1 and CDR2, the germline V gene (reference sequence) lists LNHDA and SQIVND. The CDR3 has 13 amino acids, counting the end cysteine and phenylalanine. The only DNA kept is the CDR3, 39 bases in frame from the first base. Trimming removed 7 bases from V and 8 bases from J; the gene matches leave 9 bases unexplained. This clonotype was recorded at least ten times. Its antigen has not been determined. Base qualities were left out, and no much larger clone turns up one base away.

The axillary draining lymph nodes of breast cancer patients were the source of the lymph node samples. Overall study results and their limits: The study presented the conclusion that tumor T cells originate in lymph nodes as consistent with a hypothesis, not as something directly demonstrated. Tumor T-cell repertoires showed less diversity than lymph node repertoires and more diversity than nontumor tissue repertoires, and tumor T-cell repertoires showed preferential V and J gene usage. The data were considered consistent with most tumor T cells being derived from the lymph node and subsequently expanding within tumor tissue. Tumor and nontumor tissue repertoires were significantly more similar in luminal-like than in basal-like breast cancer.

The chain couples TRBV19 to TRBJ1-2, with TRBD1 matching 8 junction bases. The receptor was derived from a female donor with breast cancer. Some clones in this sample may be carry-over from other donors' samples. The sequenced sample consisted of axillary lymph node tissue. In nucleotide form, the sequence is TGTGCCAGTACCTCGGACAGGGTCCGCGGCTACACCTTC. Its product reads: CASTSDRVRGYTF.